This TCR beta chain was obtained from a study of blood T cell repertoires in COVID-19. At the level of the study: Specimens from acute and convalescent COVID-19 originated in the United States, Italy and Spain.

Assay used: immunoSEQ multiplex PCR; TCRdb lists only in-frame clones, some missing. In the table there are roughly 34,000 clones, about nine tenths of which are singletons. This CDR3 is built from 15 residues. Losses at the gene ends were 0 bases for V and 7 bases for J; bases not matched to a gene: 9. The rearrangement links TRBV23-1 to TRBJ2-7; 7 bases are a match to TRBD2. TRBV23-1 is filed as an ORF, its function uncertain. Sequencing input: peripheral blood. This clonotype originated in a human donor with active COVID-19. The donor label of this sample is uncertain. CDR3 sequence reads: CASSQSPTSSGEQYF. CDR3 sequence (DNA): TGCGCCAGCAGTCAATCCCCGACTAGCTCGGGGGAGCAGTACTTC.